Listed below are T cell receptor beta chains from one sample, sequenced in a study of blood T cell repertoires in COVID-19. The repertoire was sequenced with immunoSEQ multiplex PCR; TCRdb's copy has only in-frame clones and lacks some. The data contain tens of thousands of clones, 86% of them singletons. Sample: peripheral blood. The receptor source for this set is a man of 80 years or more in a cohort sampled during active COVID-19. CDR3s include the opening cysteine and the closing phenylalanine or tryptophan. Each record gives: D gene, clone size, V gene, J gene, CDR3 length, CDR3 protein, CDR3 DNA. A D gene is named only where the DNA matches it firmly. Part of the rows lack a size; the others show once, few, many or a class for expanded clones.

TRBD2	-	TRBV5-4	TRBJ2-3	17	CASSLRRGGPSTDTQYF	TGTGCCAGCAGCTTGCGGCGGGGGGGCCCCAGCACAGATACGCAGTATTTT
TRBD1	once	TRBV9	TRBJ1-4	14	CASSPGTGGQGTVF	TGTGCCAGCAGCCCCGGGACAGGGGGTCAAGGGACCGTCTTT
TRBD1	-	TRBV3-1/TRBV3-2	TRBJ1-4	14	CASSHDNRGEKLFF	TGTGCCAGCAGCCACGATAACAGGGGGGAAAAACTGTTTTTT
TRBD1	-	TRBV19	TRBJ1-3	15	CATATGEIVGNTIYF	TGTGCCACCGCGACAGGGGAAATTGTTGGAAACACCATATATTTT
TRBD1	-	TRBV5-4	TRBJ1-2	13	CASSQGQGYGYTF	TGTGCCAGCAGCCAAGGACAGGGATATGGCTACACCTTC
TRBD1	many	TRBV19	TRBJ1-5	15	CASSITAGGGQPQHF	TGTGCCAGTAGTATCACGGCAGGGGGTGGTCAGCCCCAGCATTTT
-	-	TRBV19	TRBJ1-6	14	CASTSVEGGSPLHF	-
-	once	TRBV6-2/TRBV6-3	TRBJ2-6	17	CASSYWGQISGANVLTF	TGTGCCAGCAGTTACTGGGGGCAGATCTCTGGGGCCAACGTCCTGACTTTC
TRBD2	-	TRBV5-4	TRBJ2-2	16	CASSLGTSGRTGELFF	TGTGCCAGCAGCTTGGGGACTAGCGGTCGCACCGGGGAGCTGTTTTTT
-	-	TRBV19	TRBJ1-5	17	CASSIVGAGLSNQPQHF	TGTGCCAGTAGTATAGTGGGGGCAGGGCTAAGCAATCAGCCCCAGCATTTT
TRBD1	-	TRBV14	TRBJ2-2	15	CASRADRGVTGELFF	TGTGCCAGCAGAGCCGACAGGGGAGTGACCGGGGAGCTGTTTTTT
TRBD1	-	TRBV27	TRBJ2-2	18	CASRSRVGTGGGTGELFF	TGTGCCAGCAGGTCCAGAGTAGGTACAGGGGGCGGGACCGGGGAGCTGTTTTTT
-	-	TRBV7-9	TRBJ2-3	14	CASSARGSTDTQYF	TGTGCCAGCAGCGCCAGGGGCAGCACAGATACGCAGTATTTT
-	-	TRBV3-1/TRBV3-2	TRBJ1-2	15	CASSQDSPGNYGYTF	TGTGCCAGCAGCCAAGATTCCCCAGGGAACTATGGCTACACCTTC
-	-	TRBV27	TRBJ2-5	16	CASIRRMGAAQETQYF	TGTGCCAGCATCCGCCGTATGGGGGCCGCCCAAGAGACCCAGTACTTC
TRBD1	-	TRBV27	TRBJ1-6	15	CASSFHRDRDSPLHF	TGTGCCAGCAGTTTTCACCGGGACAGGGATTCACCCCTCCACTTT
-	-	TRBV29-1	TRBJ2-1	14	CSVVQRGSYNEQFF	TGCAGCGTTGTCCAAAGAGGCTCCTACAATGAGCAGTTCTTC
TRBD1	-	TRBV4-2	TRBJ2-5	14	CASSLGQGRETQYF	TGTGCCAGCAGCCTCGGACAGGGGCGGGAGACCCAGTACTTC
TRBD2	-	TRBV28	TRBJ2-5	15	CASSLTSGGGETQYF	TGTGCCAGCAGTTTGACTAGCGGGGGTGGGGAGACCCAGTACTTC
TRBD1	few	TRBV18	TRBJ1-6	13	CASSGDRNSPLHF	TGTGCCAGCTCAGGGGACAGAAATTCACCCCTCCACTTT
TRBD2	-	TRBV4-1	TRBJ2-5	16	CASSRSASGVQETQYF	TGCGCCAGCAGCCGCAGTGCTAGCGGGGTGCAAGAGACCCAGTACTTC
TRBD1	-	TRBV10-3	TRBJ2-1	14	CAITPGQELTEQFF	TGTGCCATCACACCGGGACAGGAGTTGACAGAGCAGTTCTTC
-	once	TRBV5-4	TRBJ1-2	13	CASSLGGNYGYTF	TGTGCCAGCAGCTTGGGGGGCAACTATGGCTACACCTTC
-	-	TRBV12-3/TRBV12-4	TRBJ1-2	11	CASSLARGYTF	TGTGCCAGCAGTTTAGCGCGGGGCTACACCTTC
TRBD2	-	TRBV7-9	TRBJ2-5	15	CASSRSGALQETQYF	TGTGCCAGCAGCAGGAGCGGGGCACTCCAAGAGACCCAGTACTTC
TRBD2	few	TRBV2	TRBJ2-5	15	CASSVRSGGVETQYF	TGTGCCAGCAGTGTGCGAAGCGGGGGGGTAGAGACCCAGTACTTC
TRBD2	-	TRBV18	TRBJ2-3	16	CASSPPGGGAGDTQYF	TGTGCCAGCTCACCACCGGGCGGGGGGGCTGGAGATACGCAGTATTTT
TRBD1	-	TRBV19	TRBJ1-2	14	CASTLRGLGYGYTF	TGTGCCAGTACCCTCAGGGGGCTCGGCTATGGCTACACCTTC
-	-	TRBV11-2	TRBJ2-3	13	CASSLTGFDTQYF	TGTGCCAGCAGCTTAACAGGGTTCGATACGCAGTATTTT
-	-	TRBV19	TRBJ1-5	15	CASSIVPGGNQPQHF	TGTGCCAGTAGTATTGTCCCCGGGGGAAATCAGCCCCAGCATTTT
TRBD2	-	TRBV2	TRBJ2-3	15	CASRLLAGGRDTQYF	TGTGCCAGCAGGCTCCTAGCGGGGGGCAGGGATACGCAGTATTTT
TRBD1	-	TRBV19	TRBJ1-5	15	CASSIGQVKGQPQHF	TGTGCCAGTAGTATCGGACAGGTGAAAGGACAGCCCCAGCATTTT
-	-	TRBV27	TRBJ1-1	13	CASSLEGETEAFF	TGTGCCAGCAGTTTAGAGGGGGAGACTGAAGCTTTCTTT
-	-	TRBV18	TRBJ1-5	16	CASSPRLVEAGQPQHF	TGTGCCAGCTCACCCCGACTGGTGGAAGCCGGTCAGCCCCAGCATTTT
-	-	TRBV9	TRBJ2-1	13	CASSVKGGSEQFF	TGTGCCAGCAGCGTAAAGGGGGGGTCTGAGCAGTTCTTC
TRBD2	-	TRBV7-6	TRBJ2-3	14	CASSLGLDTDTQYF	TGTGCCAGCAGCTTGGGACTAGACACAGATACGCAGTATTTT
TRBD2	-	TRBV7-2	TRBJ2-4	17	CASTQRTGGMAKNIQYF	TGTGCCAGCACCCAACGGACGGGGGGGATGGCCAAAAACATTCAGTACTTC
-	-	TRBV18	TRBJ2-5	14	CASSPVSSSETQYF	TGTGCCAGCTCACCCGTGAGTTCCTCGGAGACCCAGTACTTC
-	-	TRBV12-3/TRBV12-4	TRBJ1-1	13	CASSFSSVTEAFF	TGTGCCAGCAGTTTTAGTTCGGTCACTGAAGCTTTCTTT
TRBD1	-	TRBV6-6	TRBJ2-3	16	CASSYHTGGGTDTQYF	TGTGCCAGCAGTTACCACACAGGGGGCGGCACAGATACGCAGTATTTT
TRBD1	once	TRBV19	TRBJ2-2	14	CAVTRGQGTGELFF	TGTGCGGTGACCCGGGGACAGGGCACCGGGGAGCTGTTTTTT
-	few	TRBV4-2	TRBJ2-7	12	CASSRDFYEQYF	TGTGCCAGCAGCCGGGACTTCTACGAGCAGTACTTC
-	-	TRBV5-6	TRBJ1-1	14	CASSLGWGDTEAFF	TGTGCCAGCAGCTTGGGTTGGGGAGACACTGAAGCTTTCTTT
TRBD1	-	TRBV19	TRBJ2-2	18	CASTPGTGIVWGTGELFF	TGTGCCAGTACCCCCGGGACAGGGATAGTTTGGGGCACCGGGGAGCTGTTTTTT
TRBD1	-	TRBV5-1	TRBJ2-2	15	CASSFDRGLTGELFF	TGCGCCAGCAGCTTCGACAGGGGGCTCACCGGGGAGCTGTTTTTT